This T cell receptor beta chain was retrieved from a study of cytotoxic CD8 clonotypes in ibrutinib-treated CLL. Overall study context: Samples had a mean of 255,043 productive templates and 90,000 or so productive rearrangements.

Germline V CDR1 and CDR2: SGHDN, FVKESK. The V and J ends lost 3 bases and 0 bases respectively, with 12 bases between them. The CDR3 has 15 amino acids. The assay was immunoSEQ multiplex PCR, and TCRdb's table has in-frame clones only and misses some. The repertoire has fewer than 25,000 clones, 78% of them found once; the top ten carry around 8.1%. V usage is TRBV14 and J usage is TRBJ2-7; D unresolved. The source was PBMCs, collected before ibrutinib treatment. The receptor was derived from a human donor with chronic lymphocytic leukemia. CDR3: CASSHRRTSSYEQYF. CDR3 sequence (DNA): TGTGCCAGCAGCCATCGACGGACCAGCTCCTACGAGCAGTACTTC.